This TCR beta chain was sequenced in a study of T cells in Graves' hyperthyroidism and ophthalmopathy. The CDR3 regions of TCR beta were amplified from RNA transcripts. First-round RT-PCR targeting the TCR CDR3 was performed with the HTBI primer set. Via MiXCR, TCRdb re-called the multiplex PCR reads, giving one row per CDR3 protein. The table lists around 450,000 distinct CDR3 sequences, approximately 15% of them singletons. There are many counts of this clonotype. The antigen remains undetermined. Looked up from germline, CDR1 is DFQATT and CDR2 is SNEGSKA (reference sequence). The length of the CDR3 is 14 residues. The V and J ends lost 1 base and 4 bases respectively, with 13 bases between them. Study conclusions and caveats: Blood also carried most thyroid clonotypes expanded above 0.001.

Graves' hyperthyroidism showing no ophthalmopathy progression within 18 months was considered stable. Patients aged 18 to 65 with hyperthyroidism were newly diagnosed, with duration under 2 months. Extraction of PBMCs used roughly 10 ml of fresh peripheral blood. Source material: blood. The chain uses TRBV20-1 and TRBJ1-1; D may be TRBD1 (5 bases). The sequence derives from a woman in her late teens or twenties with Graves' hyperthyroidism. DNA for the CDR3: TGCAGTGCTAGAGCGGGGCAGGGTGGCACTGAAGCTTTCTTT. Encoded protein: CSARAGQGGTEAFF.